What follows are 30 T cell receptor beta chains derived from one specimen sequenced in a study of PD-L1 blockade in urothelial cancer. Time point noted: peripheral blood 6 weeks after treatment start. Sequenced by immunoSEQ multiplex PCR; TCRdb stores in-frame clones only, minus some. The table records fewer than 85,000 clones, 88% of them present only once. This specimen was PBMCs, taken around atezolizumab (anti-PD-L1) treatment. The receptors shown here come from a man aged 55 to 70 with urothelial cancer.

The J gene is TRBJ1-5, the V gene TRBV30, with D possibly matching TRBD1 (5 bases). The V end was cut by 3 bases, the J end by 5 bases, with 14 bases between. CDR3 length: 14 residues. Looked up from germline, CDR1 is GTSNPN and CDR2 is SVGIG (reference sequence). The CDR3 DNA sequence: TGTGCCTGGAGATCTGCAGGGTCACATCAGCCCCAGCATTTT. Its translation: CAWRSAGSHQPQHF.

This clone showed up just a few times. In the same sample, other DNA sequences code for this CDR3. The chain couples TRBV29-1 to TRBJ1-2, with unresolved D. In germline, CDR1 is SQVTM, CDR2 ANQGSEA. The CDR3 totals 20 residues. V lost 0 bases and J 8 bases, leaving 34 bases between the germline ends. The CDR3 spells CSVEEYRAGPPSLIARGYTF. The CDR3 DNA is TGCAGCGTTGAAGAGTACCGGGCCGGGCCCCCGTCATTGATAGCGCGCGGCTACACCTTC.

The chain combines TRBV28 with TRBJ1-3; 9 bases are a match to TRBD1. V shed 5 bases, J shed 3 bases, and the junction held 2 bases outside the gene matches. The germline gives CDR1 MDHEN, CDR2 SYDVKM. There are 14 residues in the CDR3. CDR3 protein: CASSRGQGGNTIYF. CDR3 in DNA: TGTGCCAGCAGTCGGGGACAGGGTGGAAACACCATATATTTT.

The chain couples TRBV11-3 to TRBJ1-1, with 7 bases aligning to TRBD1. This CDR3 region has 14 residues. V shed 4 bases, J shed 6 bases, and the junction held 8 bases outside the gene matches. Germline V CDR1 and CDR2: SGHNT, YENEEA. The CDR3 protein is CASSSGQAPSEAFF. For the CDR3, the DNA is TGTGCCAGCAGCTCCGGACAGGCCCCGTCTGAAGCTTTCTTT. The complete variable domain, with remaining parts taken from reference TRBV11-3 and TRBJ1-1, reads EAGVVQSPRYKIIEKKQPVAFWCNPISGHNTLYWYLQNLGQGPELLIRYENEEAVDDSQLPKDRFSAERLKGVDSTLKIQPAELGDSAVYLCASSSGQAPSEAFFGQGTRLTVV.

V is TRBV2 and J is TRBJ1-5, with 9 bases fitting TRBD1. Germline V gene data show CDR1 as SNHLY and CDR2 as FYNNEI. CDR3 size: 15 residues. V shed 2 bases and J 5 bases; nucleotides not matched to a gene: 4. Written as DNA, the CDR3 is TGTGCCAGCAGTGAATATACAGGGGGCTATCAGCCCCAGCATTTT. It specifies CASSEYTGGYQPQHF.

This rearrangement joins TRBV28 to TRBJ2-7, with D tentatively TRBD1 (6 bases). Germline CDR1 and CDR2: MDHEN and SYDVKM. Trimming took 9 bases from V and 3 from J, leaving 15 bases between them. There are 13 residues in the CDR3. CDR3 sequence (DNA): TGTGCCAGTACCGGGACACAGAACTACGAGCAGTACTTC. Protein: CASTGTQNYEQYF. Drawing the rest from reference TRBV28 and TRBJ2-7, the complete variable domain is DVKVTQSSRYLVKRTGEKVFLECVQDMDHENMFWYRQDPGLGLRLIYFSYDVKMKEKGDIPEGYSVSREKKERFSLILESASTNQTSMYLCASTGTQNYEQYFGPGTRLTVT.

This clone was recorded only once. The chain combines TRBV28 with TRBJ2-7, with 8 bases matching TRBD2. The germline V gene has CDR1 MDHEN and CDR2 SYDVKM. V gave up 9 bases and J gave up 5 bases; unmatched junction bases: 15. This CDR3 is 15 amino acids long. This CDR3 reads CASRITWTSSDEQYF. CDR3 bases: TGTGCCAGTCGAATTACTTGGACTAGCTCTGACGAGCAGTACTTC.

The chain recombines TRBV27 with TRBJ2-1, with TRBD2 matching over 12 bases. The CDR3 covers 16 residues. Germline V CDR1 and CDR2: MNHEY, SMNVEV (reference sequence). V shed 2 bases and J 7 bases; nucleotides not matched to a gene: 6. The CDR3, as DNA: TGTGCCAGCAGTTTACCCAGGCTAGCGGGGGGGAATGAGCAGTTCTTC. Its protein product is CASSLPRLAGGNEQFF.

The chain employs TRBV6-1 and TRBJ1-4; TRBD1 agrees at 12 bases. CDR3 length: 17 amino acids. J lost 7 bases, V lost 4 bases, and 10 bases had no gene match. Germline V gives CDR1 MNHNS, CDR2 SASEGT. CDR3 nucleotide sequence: TGTGCCAGCAGTGCCCTGGGACAGGGGGCGCGAAGTGAAAAACTGTTTTTT. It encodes CASSALGQGARSEKLFF.

CDR3 region: CASSTGLAGIETQYF. CDR3 bases: TGTGCCAGCAGCACGGGACTAGCGGGGATAGAGACCCAGTACTTC. The chain recombines TRBV9 with TRBJ2-5, with 13 bases aligning to TRBD2. Germline V gives CDR1 SGDLS, CDR2 YYNGEE. Trimming removed 4 bases from V and 4 bases from J; junction bases left unmatched: 4. The CDR3 is 15 residues long.

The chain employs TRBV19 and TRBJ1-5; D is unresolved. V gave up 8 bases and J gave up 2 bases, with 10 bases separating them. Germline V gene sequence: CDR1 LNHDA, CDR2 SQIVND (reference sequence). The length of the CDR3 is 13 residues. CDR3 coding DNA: TGTGCCAGTGGTGGTACAGGCAATCAGCCCCAGCATTTT. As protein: CASGGTGNQPQHF. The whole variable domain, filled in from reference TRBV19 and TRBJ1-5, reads DGGITQSPKYLFRKEGQNVTLSCEQNLNHDAMYWYRQDPGQGLRLIYYSQIVNDFQKGDIAEGYSVSREKKESFPLTVTSAQKNPTAFYLCASGGTGNQPQHFGDGTRLSIL.

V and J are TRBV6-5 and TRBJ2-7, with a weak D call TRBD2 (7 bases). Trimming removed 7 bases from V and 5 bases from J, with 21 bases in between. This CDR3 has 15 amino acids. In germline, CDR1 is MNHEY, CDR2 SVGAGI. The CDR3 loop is CASKGGASMYHEQYF. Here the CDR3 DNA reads TGTGCCAGCAAGGGGGGGGCTAGTATGTATCACGAGCAGTACTTC.

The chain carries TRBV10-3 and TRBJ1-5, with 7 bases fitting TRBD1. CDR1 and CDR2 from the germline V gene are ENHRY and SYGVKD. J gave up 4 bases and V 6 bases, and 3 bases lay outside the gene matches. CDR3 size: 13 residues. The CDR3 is CAIRGTANQPQHF. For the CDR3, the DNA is TGTGCCATCAGGGGGACAGCTAATCAGCCCCAGCATTTT.

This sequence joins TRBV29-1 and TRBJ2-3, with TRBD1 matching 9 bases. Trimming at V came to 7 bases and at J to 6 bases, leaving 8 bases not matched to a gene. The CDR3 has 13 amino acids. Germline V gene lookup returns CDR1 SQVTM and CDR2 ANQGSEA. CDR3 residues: CSGTGALRDTQYF. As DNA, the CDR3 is TGCAGCGGGACAGGGGCCCTCCGGGATACGCAGTATTTT.

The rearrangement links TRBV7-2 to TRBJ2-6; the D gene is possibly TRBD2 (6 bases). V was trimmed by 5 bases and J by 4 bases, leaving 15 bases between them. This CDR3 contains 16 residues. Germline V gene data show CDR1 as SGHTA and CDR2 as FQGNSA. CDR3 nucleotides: TGTGCCAGCAGCCTCGGACCGGCGGGGGGGGCCAACGTCCTGACTTTC. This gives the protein CASSLGPAGGANVLTF. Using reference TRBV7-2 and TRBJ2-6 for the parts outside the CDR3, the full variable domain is GAGVSQSPSNKVTEKGKDVELRCDPISGHTALYWYRQSLGQGLEFLIYFQGNSAPDKSGLPSDRFSAERTGGSVSTLTIQRTQQEDSAVYLCASSLGPAGGANVLTFGAGSRLTVL.

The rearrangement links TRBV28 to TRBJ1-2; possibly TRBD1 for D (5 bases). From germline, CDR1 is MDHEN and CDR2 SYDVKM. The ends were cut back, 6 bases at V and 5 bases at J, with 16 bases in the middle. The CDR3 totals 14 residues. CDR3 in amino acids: CASSGGGARYGYTF. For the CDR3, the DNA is TGTGCCAGCAGCGGGGGTGGGGCGCGATATGGCTACACCTTC.

The CDR3 sequence is CASRALGGASYEQYF. In DNA, the CDR3 is TGTGCCAGCCGGGCTTTGGGGGGGGCCTCCTACGAGCAGTACTTC. The rearrangement links TRBV6-5 to TRBJ2-7, with a weak D call TRBD2 (7 bases). Deletions cut 8 bases from V and 0 bases from J, with 17 bases between. This CDR3 spans 15 amino acids. CDR1 and CDR2 from the germline V gene are MNHEY and SVGAGI.

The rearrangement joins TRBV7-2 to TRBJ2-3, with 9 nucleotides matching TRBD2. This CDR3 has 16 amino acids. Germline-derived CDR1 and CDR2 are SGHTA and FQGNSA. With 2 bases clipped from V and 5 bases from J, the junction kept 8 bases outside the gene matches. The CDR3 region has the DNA TGTGCCAGCAGCTTAACCGCTAGCGGGAATGTAGATACGCAGTATTTT. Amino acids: CASSLTASGNVDTQYF.

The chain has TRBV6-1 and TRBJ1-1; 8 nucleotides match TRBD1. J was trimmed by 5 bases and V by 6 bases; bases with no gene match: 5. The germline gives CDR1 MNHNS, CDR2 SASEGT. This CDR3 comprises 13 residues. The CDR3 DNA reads TGTGCCAGCAGCCGACAGGGGTGGACTGAAGCTTTCTTT. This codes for CASSRQGWTEAFF.

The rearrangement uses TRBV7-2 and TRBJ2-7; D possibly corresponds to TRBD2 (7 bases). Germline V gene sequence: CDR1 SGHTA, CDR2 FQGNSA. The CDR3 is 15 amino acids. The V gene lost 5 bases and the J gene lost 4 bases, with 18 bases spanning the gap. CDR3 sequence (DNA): TGTGCCAGCAGCCCAAGTGGGGGGGCGTCTTACGAGCAGTACTTC. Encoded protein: CASSPSGGASYEQYF.

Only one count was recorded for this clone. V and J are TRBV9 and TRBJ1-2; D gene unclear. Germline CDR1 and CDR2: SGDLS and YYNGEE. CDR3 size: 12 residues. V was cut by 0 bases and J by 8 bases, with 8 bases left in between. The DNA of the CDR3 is TGTGCCAGCAGCGTAGAGTCGGGAGGCTACACCTTC. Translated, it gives CASSVESGGYTF.

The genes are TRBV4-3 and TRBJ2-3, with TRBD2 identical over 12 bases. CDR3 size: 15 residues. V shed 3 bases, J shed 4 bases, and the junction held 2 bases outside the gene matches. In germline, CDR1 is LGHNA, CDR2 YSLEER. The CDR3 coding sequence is TGCGCCAGCAGCCAGACTAGCGGGAGCGCAGATACGCAGTATTTT. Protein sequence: CASSQTSGSADTQYF.

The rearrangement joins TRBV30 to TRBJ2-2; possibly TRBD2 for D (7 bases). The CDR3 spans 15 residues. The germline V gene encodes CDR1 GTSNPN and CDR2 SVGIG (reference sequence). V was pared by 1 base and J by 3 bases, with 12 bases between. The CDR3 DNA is TGTGCCTGGAGTGAGGGGGGGATAGACACCGGGGAGCTGTTTTTT. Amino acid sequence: CAWSEGGIDTGELFF.

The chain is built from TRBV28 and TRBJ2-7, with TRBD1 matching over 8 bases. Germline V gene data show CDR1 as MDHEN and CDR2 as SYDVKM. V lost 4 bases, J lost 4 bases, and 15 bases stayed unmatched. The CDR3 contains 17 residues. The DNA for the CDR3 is TGTGCCAGCAGTTGGAAAGGCCGGGACAGGAAGTGGTACGAGCAGTACTTC. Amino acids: CASSWKGRDRKWYEQYF.

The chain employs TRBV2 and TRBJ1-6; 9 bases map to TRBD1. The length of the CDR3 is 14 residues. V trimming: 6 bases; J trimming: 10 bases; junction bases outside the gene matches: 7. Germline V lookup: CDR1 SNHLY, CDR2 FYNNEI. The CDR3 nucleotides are TGTGCCAGCAGGGGACAGGGTTTAGGATCACCCCTCCACTTT. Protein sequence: CASRGQGLGSPLHF.

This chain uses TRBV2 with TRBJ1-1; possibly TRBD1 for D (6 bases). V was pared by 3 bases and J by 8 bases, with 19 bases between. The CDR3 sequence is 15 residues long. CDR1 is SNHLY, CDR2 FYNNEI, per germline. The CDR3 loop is CASSDARLGAWEAFF. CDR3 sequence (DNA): TGTGCCAGCAGTGATGCCCGATTGGGGGCCTGGGAAGCTTTCTTT.

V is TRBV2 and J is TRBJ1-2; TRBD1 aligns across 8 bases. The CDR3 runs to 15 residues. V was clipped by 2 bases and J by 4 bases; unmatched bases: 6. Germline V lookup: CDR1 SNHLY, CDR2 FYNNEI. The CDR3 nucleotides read TGTGCCAGCAGTGAATCGCAGGGGGCGGGCTATGGCTACACCTTC. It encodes CASSESQGAGYGYTF.

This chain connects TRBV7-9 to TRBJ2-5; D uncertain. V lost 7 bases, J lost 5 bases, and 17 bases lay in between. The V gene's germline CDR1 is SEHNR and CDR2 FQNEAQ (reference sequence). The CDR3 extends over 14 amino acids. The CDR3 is CASTIEELRETQYF. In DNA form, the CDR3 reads TGTGCCAGCACTATTGAGGAGCTGAGGGAGACCCAGTACTTC. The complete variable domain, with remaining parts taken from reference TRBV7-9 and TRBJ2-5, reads DTGVSQNPRHKITKRGQNVTFRCDPISEHNRLYWYRQTLGQGPEFLTYFQNEAQLEKSRLLSDRFSAERPKGSFSTLEIQRTEQGDSAMYLCASTIEELRETQYFGPGTRLLVL.

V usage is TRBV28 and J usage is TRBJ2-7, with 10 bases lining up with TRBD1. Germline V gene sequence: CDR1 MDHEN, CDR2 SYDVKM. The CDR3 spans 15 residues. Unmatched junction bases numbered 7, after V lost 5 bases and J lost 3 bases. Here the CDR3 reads CASSPAGQGHYEQYF. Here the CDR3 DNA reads TGTGCCAGCAGTCCCGCGGGACAGGGGCACTACGAGCAGTACTTC.

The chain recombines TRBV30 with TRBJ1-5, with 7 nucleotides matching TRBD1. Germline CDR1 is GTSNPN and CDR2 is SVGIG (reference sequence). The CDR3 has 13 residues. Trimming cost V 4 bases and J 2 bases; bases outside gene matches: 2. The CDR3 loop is CAWTGTGNQPQHF. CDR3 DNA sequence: TGTGCCTGGACGGGGACAGGCAATCAGCCCCAGCATTTT.